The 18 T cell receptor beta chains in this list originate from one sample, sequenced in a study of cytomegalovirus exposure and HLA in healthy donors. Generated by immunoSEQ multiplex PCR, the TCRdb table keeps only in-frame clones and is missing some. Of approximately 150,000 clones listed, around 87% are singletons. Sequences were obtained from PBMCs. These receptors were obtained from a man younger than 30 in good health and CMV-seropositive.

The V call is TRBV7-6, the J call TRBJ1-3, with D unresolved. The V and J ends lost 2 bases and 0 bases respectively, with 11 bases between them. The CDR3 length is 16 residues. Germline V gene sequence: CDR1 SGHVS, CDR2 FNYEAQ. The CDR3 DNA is TGTGCCAGCAGCTTATCTCCGGACTCCTCTGGAAACACCATATATTTT. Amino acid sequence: CASSLSPDSSGNTIYF.

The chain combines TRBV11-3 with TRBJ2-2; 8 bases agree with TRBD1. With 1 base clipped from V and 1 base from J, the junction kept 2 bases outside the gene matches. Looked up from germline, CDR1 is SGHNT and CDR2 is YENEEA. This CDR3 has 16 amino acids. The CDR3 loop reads CASSLGGTGNTGELFF. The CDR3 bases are TGTGCCAGCAGCTTAGGCGGGACAGGGAACACCGGGGAGCTGTTTTTT.

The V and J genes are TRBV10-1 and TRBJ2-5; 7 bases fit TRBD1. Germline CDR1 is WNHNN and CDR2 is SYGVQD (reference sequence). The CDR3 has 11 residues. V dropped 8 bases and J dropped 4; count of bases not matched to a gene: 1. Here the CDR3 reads CASHRGETQYF. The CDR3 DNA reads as TGCGCCAGCCACAGGGGAGAGACCCAGTACTTC.

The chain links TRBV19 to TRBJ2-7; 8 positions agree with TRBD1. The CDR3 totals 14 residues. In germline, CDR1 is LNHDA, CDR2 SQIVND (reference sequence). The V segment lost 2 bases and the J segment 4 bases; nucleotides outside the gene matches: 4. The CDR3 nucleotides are TGTGCCAGTAGTATACGACAGGGGACGTACGAGCAGTACTTC. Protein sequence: CASSIRQGTYEQYF.

CDR3 residues: CASSRRLVDTGDEQYF. CDR3 bases: TGTGCCAGCTCACGACGGTTGGTTGACACCGGGGACGAGCAGTACTTC. The J gene is TRBJ2-7, the V gene TRBV18; TRBD2 is a possible D gene (5 bases). Trimming removed 4 bases from V and 5 bases from J, with 21 bases in between. The CDR3 runs 16 residues. Germline V CDR1 and CDR2: KGHSH, LQKENI.

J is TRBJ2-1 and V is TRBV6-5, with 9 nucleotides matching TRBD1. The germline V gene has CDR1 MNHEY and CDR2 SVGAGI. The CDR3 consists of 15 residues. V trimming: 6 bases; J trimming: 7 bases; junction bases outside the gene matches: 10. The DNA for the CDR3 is TGTGCCAGCAGCGCTGGACAGGGGCCGGGGAATGAGCAGTTCTTC. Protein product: CASSAGQGPGNEQFF.

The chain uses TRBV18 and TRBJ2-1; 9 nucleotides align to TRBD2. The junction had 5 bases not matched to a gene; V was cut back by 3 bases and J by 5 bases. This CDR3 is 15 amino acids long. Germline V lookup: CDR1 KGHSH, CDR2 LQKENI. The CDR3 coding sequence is TGTGCCAGCTCACCGCGGGAGGGCCAGAACAATGAGCAGTTCTTC. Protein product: CASSPREGQNNEQFF. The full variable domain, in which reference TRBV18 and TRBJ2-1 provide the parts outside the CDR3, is NAGVMQNPRHLVRRRGQEARLRCSPMKGHSHVYWYRQLPEEGLKFMVYLQKENIIDESGMPKERFSAEFPKEGPSILRIQQVVRGDSAAYFCASSPREGQNNEQFFGPGTRLTVL.

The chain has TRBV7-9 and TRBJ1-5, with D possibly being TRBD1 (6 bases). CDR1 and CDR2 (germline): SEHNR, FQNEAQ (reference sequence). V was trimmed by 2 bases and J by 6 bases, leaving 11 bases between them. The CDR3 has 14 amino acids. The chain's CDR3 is CASSLTGISQPQHF. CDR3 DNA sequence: TGTGCCAGCAGCTTAACAGGGATTAGTCAGCCCCAGCATTTT.

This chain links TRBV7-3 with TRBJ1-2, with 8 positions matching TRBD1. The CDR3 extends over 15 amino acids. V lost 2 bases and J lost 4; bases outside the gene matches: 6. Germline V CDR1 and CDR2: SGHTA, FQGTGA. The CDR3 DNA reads TGTGCCAGCAGCTTAGGGCAGGGGGCTAGCTATGGCTACACCTTC. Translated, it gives CASSLGQGASYGYTF. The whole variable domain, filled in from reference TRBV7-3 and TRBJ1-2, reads GAGVSQTPSNKVTEKGKYVELRCDPISGHTALYWYRQSLGQGPEFLIYFQGTGAADDSGLPNDRFFAVRPEGSVSTLKIQRTERGDSAVYLCASSLGQGASYGYTFGSGTRLTVV.

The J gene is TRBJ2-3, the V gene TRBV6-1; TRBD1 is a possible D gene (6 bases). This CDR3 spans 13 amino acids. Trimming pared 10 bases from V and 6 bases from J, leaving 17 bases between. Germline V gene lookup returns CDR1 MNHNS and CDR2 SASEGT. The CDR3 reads CAIQGLARDTQYF. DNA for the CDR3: TGTGCCATTCAGGGGCTAGCAAGGGATACGCAGTATTTT.

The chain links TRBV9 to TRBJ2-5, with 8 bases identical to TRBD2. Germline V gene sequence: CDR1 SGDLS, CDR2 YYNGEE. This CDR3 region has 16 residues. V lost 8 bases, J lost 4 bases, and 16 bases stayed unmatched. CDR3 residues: CARGERERLGSETQYF. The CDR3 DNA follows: TGTGCCAGAGGCGAGCGGGAGCGTTTGGGATCAGAGACCCAGTACTTC. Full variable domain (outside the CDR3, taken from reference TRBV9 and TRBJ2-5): DSGVTQTPKHLITATGQRVTLRCSPRSGDLSVYWYQQSLDQGLQFLIQYYNGEERAKGNILERFSAQQFPDLHSELNLSSLELGDSALYFCARGERERLGSETQYFGPGTRLLVL.

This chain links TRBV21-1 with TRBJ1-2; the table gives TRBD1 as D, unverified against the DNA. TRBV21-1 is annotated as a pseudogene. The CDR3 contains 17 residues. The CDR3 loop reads CASSQFAWTGENYGYTF. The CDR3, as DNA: TGTGCCAGCAGCCAATTCGCTTGGACAGGCGAAAACTATGGCTACACCTTC.

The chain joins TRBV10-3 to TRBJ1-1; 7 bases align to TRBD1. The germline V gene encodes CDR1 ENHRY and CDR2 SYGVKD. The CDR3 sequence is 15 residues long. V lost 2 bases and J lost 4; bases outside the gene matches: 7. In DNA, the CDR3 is TGTGCCATCAGTGAGCAGCGGCAGGGGGGCACTGAAGCTTTCTTT. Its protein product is CAISEQRQGGTEAFF.

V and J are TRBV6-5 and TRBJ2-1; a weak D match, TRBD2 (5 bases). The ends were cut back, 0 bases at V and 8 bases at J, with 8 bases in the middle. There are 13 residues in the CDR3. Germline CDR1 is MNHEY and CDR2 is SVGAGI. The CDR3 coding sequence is TGTGCCAGCAGTTACTCTCCCGGGGATGAGCAGTTCTTC. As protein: CASSYSPGDEQFF.

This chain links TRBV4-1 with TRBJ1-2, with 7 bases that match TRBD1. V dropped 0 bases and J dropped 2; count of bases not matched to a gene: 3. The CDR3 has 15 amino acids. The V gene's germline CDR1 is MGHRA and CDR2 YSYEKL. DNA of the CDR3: TGCGCCAGCAGCCAAGAAAGGGGGCTAAACTATGGCTACACCTTC. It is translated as CASSQERGLNYGYTF.

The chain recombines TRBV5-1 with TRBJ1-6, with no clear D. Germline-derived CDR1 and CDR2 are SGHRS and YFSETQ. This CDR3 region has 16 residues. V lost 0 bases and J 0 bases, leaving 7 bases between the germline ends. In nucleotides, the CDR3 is TGCGCCAGCAGCTTGGTGGCAAGCTCCTATAATTCACCCCTCCACTTT. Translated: CASSLVASSYNSPLHF.

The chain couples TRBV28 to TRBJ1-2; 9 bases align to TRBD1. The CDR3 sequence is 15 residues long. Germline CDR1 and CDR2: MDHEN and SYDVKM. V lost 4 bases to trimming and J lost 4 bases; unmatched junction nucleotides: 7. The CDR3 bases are TGTGCCAGCAGTTCGGGACAGGGACAATTCTATGGCTACACCTTC. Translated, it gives CASSSGQGQFYGYTF.

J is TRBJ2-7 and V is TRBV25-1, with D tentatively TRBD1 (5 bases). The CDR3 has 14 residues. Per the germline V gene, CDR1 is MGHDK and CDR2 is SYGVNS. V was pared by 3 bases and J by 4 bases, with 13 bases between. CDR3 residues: CASSDLQAGYEQYF. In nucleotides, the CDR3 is TGTGCCAGCAGTGATTTACAGGCCGGGTACGAGCAGTACTTC.